The T cell receptor (beta chain) under discussion was sequenced for a study of blood T cell repertoires in COVID-19. The overall study: Whether acute or convalescent, the COVID-19 samples came from the United States, Italy and Spain.

V was pared by 0 bases and J by 11 bases, with 26 bases between. The CDR3 spans 17 residues. The germline V gene has CDR1 SQVTM and CDR2 ANQGSEA. As originally analysed: Cell counts per sample came from amplifying reference gene primers. Sequencing used immunoSEQ multiplex PCR; TCRdb keeps in-frame clones, though not all of them. V, J and clone size were drawn from that table, and D and trimming were deduced from the DNA. The sample lists around 160,000 clones; approximately 78% were seen once. The sequence was collected from a human donor with acute or convalescent COVID-19. The donor label of this sample is uncertain. The chain employs TRBV29-1 and TRBJ1-5; D not resolved. Sequenced: peripheral blood. CDR3 protein: CSVEDWRHTSAIGSQHF. The CDR3 DNA reads TGCAGCGTTGAAGATTGGAGGCACACGTCAGCCATCGGATCCCAGCATTTT.